Listed below are T cell receptor beta chains from one sample, sequenced in a study of blood T cell repertoires in COVID-19. The method was immunoSEQ multiplex PCR; TCRdb's version includes in-frame clones alone and lacks a portion of them. The table records 130,000 to 150,000 clones, over 70% of them present only once. The material sequenced was peripheral blood. The receptors were sampled from a man between 65 and 85 years old who had recovered from COVID-19. The CDR3 runs from the conserved cysteine through the conserved F or W. D genes are given only for firm matches.

V gene: TRBV9; J gene: TRBJ1-1; D gene: NA; CDR3 protein: CASSKLGDRLNTEAFF; CDR3 DNA: TGTGCCAGCAGCAAATTGGGAGACAGGTTGAACACTGAAGCTTTCTTT
V gene: TRBV7-8; J gene: TRBJ2-7; D gene: NA; CDR3 protein: CASSPGAYEQYF; CDR3 DNA: TGTGCCAGCAGCCCGGGGGCCTACGAGCAGTACTTC
V gene: TRBV19; J gene: TRBJ1-2; D gene: NA; CDR3 protein: CASKAGPGGYTF; CDR3 DNA: TGTGCCAGTAAAGCGGGCCCGGGTGGCTACACCTTC
V gene: TRBV10-1; J gene: TRBJ2-3; D gene: NA; CDR3 protein: CASSDYRSSTDTQYF; CDR3 DNA: TGCGCCAGCAGTGATTACAGGAGTAGCACAGATACGCAGTATTTT
V gene: TRBV6-6; J gene: TRBJ1-2; D gene: TRBD1; CDR3 protein: CASSYQGAWDGYTF; CDR3 DNA: TGTGCCAGCAGTTACCAGGGGGCGTGGGATGGCTACACCTTC
V gene: TRBV11-2; J gene: TRBJ2-2; D gene: NA; CDR3 protein: CASSRNSFGGLGTGELFF; CDR3 DNA: TGTGCCAGCAGCCGAAACTCGTTCGGGGGTCTGGGCACCGGGGAGCTGTTTTTT
V gene: TRBV5-6; J gene: TRBJ2-2; D gene: NA; CDR3 protein: CASSPTRAGIRGELFF; CDR3 DNA: TGTGCCAGCAGCCCCACAAGGGCAGGGATTCGCGGGGAGCTGTTTTTT
V gene: TRBV29-1; J gene: TRBJ2-7; D gene: TRBD1; CDR3 protein: CSVVDRLNRYEQYF; CDR3 DNA: TGCAGCGTTGTGGACAGGCTCAACCGCTACGAGCAGTACTTC
V gene: TRBV5-1; J gene: TRBJ2-1; D gene: TRBD2; CDR3 protein: CASRLELAGANEQFF; CDR3 DNA: TGCGCCAGCAGATTGGAACTAGCGGGAGCAAATGAGCAGTTCTTC
V gene: TRBV12-3/TRBV12-4; J gene: TRBJ2-1; D gene: NA; CDR3 protein: CASSLGQTNEQFF; CDR3 DNA: TGTGCCAGCAGTCTCGGACAAACCAATGAGCAGTTCTTC
V gene: TRBV3-1/TRBV3-2; J gene: TRBJ2-2; D gene: TRBD1; CDR3 protein: CASRRQGNTGELFF; CDR3 DNA: TGTGCCAGCAGACGACAGGGGAACACCGGGGAGCTGTTTTTT